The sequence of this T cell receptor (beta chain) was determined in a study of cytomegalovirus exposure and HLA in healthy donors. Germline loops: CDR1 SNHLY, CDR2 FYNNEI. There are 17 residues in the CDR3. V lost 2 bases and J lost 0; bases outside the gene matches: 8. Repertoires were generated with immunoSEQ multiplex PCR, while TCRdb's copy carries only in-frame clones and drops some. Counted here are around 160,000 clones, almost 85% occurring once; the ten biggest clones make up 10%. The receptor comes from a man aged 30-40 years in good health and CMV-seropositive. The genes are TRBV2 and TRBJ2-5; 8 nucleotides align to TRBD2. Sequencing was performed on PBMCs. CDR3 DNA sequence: TGTGCCAGCAGTGAAAGGAGGGCTAGCGGGTACCAAGAGACCCAGTACTTC. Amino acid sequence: CASSERRASGYQETQYF.